The following is a TCR beta chain sequence with its context. Its antigen is currently unknown. This record belongs to a study of blood T cells in healthy people across ages. Study overall: The capture of about one barcoded beta molecule per two T cells was achieved by template switching.

Primed by a sample-barcoded 5' primer and a J-beta primer mix, a second PCR proceeded for 7 to 11 cycles. Every cDNA was tagged by a template-switch adaptor with 12 random nucleotides. From the 5' RACE reads, TCRdb called clonotypes with MiXCR, one entry per CDR3 protein. The table includes roughly 1.4 million distinct CDR3 sequences, around 55% detected once. Study-level results: Relative to aged donors, long-lived donors carried more naive CD4+ cells and displayed higher diversity. Naive T cell percentage by flow cytometry tracked strongly with beta diversity.

Per the germline V gene, CDR1 is MNHEY and CDR2 is SVGEGT. Trimming shortened V by 7 bases and J by 2 bases, and 9 bases separated the two germline ends. CDR3 length: 12 amino acids. This receptor was obtained from a man between 18 and 35 years old in good health. V usage is TRBV6-2 or TRBV6-3 and J usage is TRBJ2-7; TRBD1 is a possible D gene (5 bases). Sequencing was done on a sample of blood. Here the CDR3 reads CASTKGPYEQYF. The CDR3 nucleotides read TGTGCCAGCACCAAGGGGCCCTACGAGCAGTACTTC.